The rows below give T cell receptor beta chains drawn from one sample of a study of HIV-infected patients and healthy controls. TCRdb ran MiXCR on the 5' RACE reads and lists one entry per CDR3 protein. The profile shows approximately 5,000 distinct CDR3 sequences, over 4.5% of them singletons. The input for sequencing was blood, taken during antiretroviral therapy. The receptors stem from an adult with HIV infection. The CDR3 runs from the conserved cysteine through the conserved F or W. The order of the fields is J gene, clone size, D gene, V gene, CDR3 protein, CDR3 DNA. A D gene is named only where the DNA matches it firmly. Expanded clones get a size class; other rows say once, few or many, or leave the size out.

TRBJ2-4	NA	NA	TRBV2	CASSEWGTAKNIQYF	TGTGCCAGCAGTGAGTGGGGGACAGCCAAAAACATTCAGTACTTC
TRBJ1-3	many	NA	TRBV7-9	CASSLGVPFSGNTIYF	TGTGCCAGCAGCCTAGGGGTGCCGTTCTCTGGAAACACCATATATTTT
TRBJ2-1	medium-sized	TRBD1	TRBV13	CASQFPGQGYGEQFF	TGTGCCAGCCAATTTCCGGGACAGGGGTATGGTGAGCAGTTCTTC
TRBJ1-1	many	NA	TRBV12-3/TRBV12-4	CASSVGRALNTEAFF	TGTGCCAGCAGTGTTGGCAGGGCCTTAAACACTGAAGCTTTCTTT
TRBJ1-5	medium-sized	TRBD1	TRBV6-5	CATAGQGAYQPQHF	TGTGCCACCGCGGGACAGGGGGCCTATCAGCCCCAGCATTTT
TRBJ2-3	medium-sized	TRBD2	TRBV5-1	CASSSRLAGESDTQYF	TGCGCCAGCAGCTCAAGACTAGCGGGGGAGTCAGATACGCAGTATTTT
TRBJ2-1	NA	TRBD1	TRBV3-1	CASSQPGQGAQQQF	TGTGCCAGCAGCCAGCCGGGACAGGGGGCGCAGCAGCAATTC
TRBJ1-1	many	TRBD1	TRBV5-1	CASSRQGPNTEAFF	TGCGCCAGCAGCCGACAGGGGCCGAACACTGAAGCTTTCTTT
TRBJ2-1	once	NA	TRBV5-1	CASSLVVHSYNEQFF	TGCGCCAGCAGCTTGGTTGTTCACTCCTACAATGAGCAGTTCTTC
TRBJ2-7	medium-sized	NA	TRBV28	CASSLAPSYEQYF	TGTGCCAGCAGTTTGGCCCCTTCCTACGAGCAGTACTTC
TRBJ1-3	medium-sized	NA	TRBV29-1	CSVEVPGNTIYF	TGCAGCGTTGAAGTTCCTGGAAACACCATATATTTT
TRBJ2-3	many	TRBD1	TRBV12-3/TRBV12-4	CATLTGGPTTSTDTQYF	TGTGCCACCCTGACAGGGGGCCCGACAACTAGCACAGATACGCAGTATTTT
TRBJ1-1	few	NA	TRBV12-3/TRBV12-4	CASSSDGSNTEAFF	TGTGCCAGCAGTTCGGACGGTAGTAACACTGAAGCTTTCTTT
TRBJ1-1	NA	NA	TRBV11-2	CASSNVGPMNTEAFF	TGTGCCAGCAGCAACGTGGGGCCTATGAACACTGAAGCTTTCTTT
TRBJ1-1	medium-sized	NA	TRBV11-2	CASSLERGAAFF	TGTGCCAGCAGCTTAGAGCGGGGGGCCGCTTTCTTT
TRBJ2-3	NA	TRBD1	TRBV14	CASSQRDRGITDTQYF	TGTGCCAGCAGCCAGCGGGACAGGGGGATCACAGATACGCAGTATTTT
TRBJ2-3	medium-sized	NA	TRBV6-5	CASSMDRRSTDTQYF	TGTGCCAGCAGCATGGACAGAAGATCCACAGATACGCAGTATTTT
TRBJ1-3	many	NA	TRBV5-5	CASSLAGGTASGNTIYF	TGTGCCAGCAGCTTGGCCGGGGGTACGGCCTCTGGAAACACCATATATTTT
TRBJ1-1	medium-sized	NA	TRBV28	CASSTPGVDHRGAEAFF	TGTGCCAGCAGCACCCCCGGGGTGGATCACCGGGGAGCTGAAGCTTTCTTT
TRBJ2-1	medium-sized	NA	TRBV7-8	CASSYPTGHNEQFF	TGTGCCAGCAGCTATCCGACGGGACACAATGAGCAGTTCTTC
TRBJ1-3	many	TRBD1	TRBV30	CALTGVSGNTIYF	TGTGCCTTAACAGGGGTTTCTGGAAACACCATATATTTT
TRBJ2-3	NA	TRBD2	TRBV20-1	CSARGGGSGGFTDTQYF	TGCAGTGCTAGAGGGGGAGGTAGCGGGGGATTCACAGATACGCAGTATTTT
TRBJ2-4	many	NA	TRBV15	CATSPISGLAKNIQYF	TGTGCCACCAGCCCCATCAGTGGACTAGCCAAAAACATTCAGTACTTC
TRBJ2-7	NA	TRBD1	TRBV7-2	CASSSRDRGGYEQYF	TGTGCCAGCAGCTCCCGGGACAGGGGGGGGTACGAGCAGTACTTC
TRBJ2-3	medium-sized	TRBD1	TRBV7-9	CASSIAKGADTDTQYF	TGTGCCAGCAGCATAGCCAAGGGGGCCGACACAGATACGCAGTATTTT
TRBJ2-1	NA	TRBD2	TRBV20-1	CSASGPLAGVHNEQFF	TGCAGTGCTAGTGGCCCACTAGCGGGAGTCCACAATGAGCAGTTCTTC
TRBJ2-1	medium-sized	TRBD2	TRBV11-2	CASSGLAKNEQFF	TGTGCCAGCAGTGGACTAGCAAAGAATGAGCAGTTCTTC
TRBJ1-1	many	NA	TRBV5-4	CASSLVGRSNTEAFF	TGTGCCAGCAGCTTGGTGGGCAGATCTAACACTGAAGCTTTCTTT
TRBJ2-3	medium-sized	NA	TRBV4-2	CASSQEGGAGTDTQYF	TGTGCCAGCAGCCAAGAAGGGGGGGCCGGCACAGATACGCAGTATTTT
TRBJ2-2	many	NA	TRBV5-1	CASSLRVQANTGELFF	TGCGCCAGCAGCTTGAGGGTTCAGGCGAACACCGGGGAGCTGTTTTTT
TRBJ1-2	medium-sized	TRBD1	TRBV7-6	CASSLGRGPHYGYTF	TGTGCCAGCAGCTTAGGGAGGGGGCCTCACTATGGCTACACCTTC
TRBJ2-3	medium-sized	NA	TRBV20-1	CSAASWAASLTQYF	TGCAGTGCTGCTTCATGGGCGGCCAGTCTTACGCAGTATTTT
TRBJ2-7	medium-sized	TRBD2	TRBV7-3	CASSLSGTSGRYEQYF	TGTGCCAGCAGCTTATCAGGGACTAGCGGGAGGTACGAGCAGTACTTC
TRBJ1-1	many	NA	TRBV7-2	CASSLGQGDVAFF	TGTGCCAGCAGCTTAGGGCAGGGAGACGTGGCTTTCTTT
TRBJ1-1	medium-sized	TRBD1	TRBV6-5	CASCRGRGNTEAFF	TGTGCCAGCTGCAGGGGGCGGGGGAACACTGAAGCTTTCTTT
TRBJ2-5	many	NA	TRBV7-2	CASSLEGTETQYF	TGTGCCAGCAGCTTGGAAGGGACAGAGACCCAGTACTTC